A single T cell receptor (beta chain) is shown here with its context. This clonotype came up a few times. What antigen it recognizes has not been identified. The record has no base qualities; no much larger clone is one base away. The sample belongs to a study of regulatory T cells in long-lasting Graves disease (dated by TCRdb to about 2021). In the study overall: Persistent Graves' disease meant more than 5 years of antithyroid drug treatment with TSH receptor autoantibodies that stayed positive. Persistent Graves' disease patients were compared with newly diagnosed Graves' disease patients by peripheral blood TCR sequencing and RNA sequencing. On average, persistent Graves' disease patients in the clinical cohort had been on antithyroid drugs for around ten years. A total of roughly 35 samples were covered by TCR sequencing, comprising 13 persistent and roughly 20 newly diagnosed Graves' disease patients. The study took place in China and was registered as a clinical trial. Study-wide findings and limitations: Persistent Graves' disease patients showed lower TCR Shannon entropy and fewer highly expanded clones than newly diagnosed patients, suggesting clonal expansion. Sequencing and analysis were limited to the TCR beta chain. A larger number of public clonotypes was shared among persistent patients (fewer than 3,000) than among newly diagnosed patients (roughly 930). Peripheral blood alone was examined, since thyroid tissue, which constituted the primary lesion, could not be accessed. TRBV28, TRBJ1-2 and TRBJ2-5 were preferentially used in persistent disease, while TRBV20-1 and TRBJ2-1 were favored in newly diagnosed disease. The authors acknowledged the small sample size as a limitation that may reduce accuracy.

CDR1 and CDR2 are read off the germline V gene (reference sequence) as PRHDT and FYEKMQ. Including the terminal cysteine and phenylalanine, the CDR3 comprises 14 residues. Left in the record is the CDR3 DNA by itself, 42 bases read in frame from the first base. Trimming removed 3 bases from V and 3 bases from J, leaving 11 bases between the germline ends. Library prep was done by multiplex PCR. TCRdb names Illumina HiSeq 4000 as the instrument used. CDR3 regions were amplified by Arm-PCR with iRepertoire HTBI primers to construct TCR beta libraries. PCR products were gel purified before sequencing. The paper's processing steps were these. Gene usage analysis of CDR3 amino acid clonotypes used the roughly 60 TRBV and about 15 TRBJ segments found across samples. COPE and FqMerger were used to merge the filtered high-quality paired reads into contigs. BLAST was used to align contigs to IMGT TRBV, TRBD and TRBJ reference genes, with CDR3 defined following IMGT. Any clonotype with a frequency above 0.1% was classified as a highly expanded clone. Repertoire diversity was measured by Shannon entropy, and V-J evenness by the Gini coefficient. A clonotype found in more than one individual was treated as public. TCRdb reprocessing: public reads trimmed at Q25 with fastp, clones called with MiXCR, in-frame beta chains kept. Each CDR3 protein gets just one entry, which takes the most common genes and DNA from the rows behind it. The V and J calls were determined by TCRdb, not by the authors. For this sample the table gives roughly 470,000 distinct CDR3 sequences, of which about 20% were detected only once. Of the sample, 6.5% to 8% falls within the top ten clones.

The time point label for this specimen denotes: persistent/refractory GD, antithyroid drugs over 5 years with positive TRAb. For both TCR sequencing and RNA sequencing, RNA was extracted from PBMCs in TRIzol. Graves' disease was diagnosed according to American Thyroid Association guidelines. Patients were recruited from an endocrinology department in Xi'an, China. From each patient, 8 to 10 milliliters of peripheral blood was collected into an EDTA anticoagulant tube. PBMCs were isolated by Ficoll Paque Plus density gradient separation without further T cell sorting. An Agilent 2100 Bioanalyzer and agarose gel were used to check RNA quality, and a NanoDrop 2000 was used to measure RNA concentration.

Recombination linked TRBV13 to TRBJ2-5; no D segment can be confidently identified. The sample in question was peripheral blood mononuclear cells (PBMCs), obtained when the disease was refractory, from a patient treated with antithyroid drugs. The TCR was taken from a female donor with Graves disease. The encoded CDR3 is CASSFEVLKETQYF. The bases read TGTGCCAGCAGCTTCGAGGTATTAAAAGAGACCCAGTACTTC.